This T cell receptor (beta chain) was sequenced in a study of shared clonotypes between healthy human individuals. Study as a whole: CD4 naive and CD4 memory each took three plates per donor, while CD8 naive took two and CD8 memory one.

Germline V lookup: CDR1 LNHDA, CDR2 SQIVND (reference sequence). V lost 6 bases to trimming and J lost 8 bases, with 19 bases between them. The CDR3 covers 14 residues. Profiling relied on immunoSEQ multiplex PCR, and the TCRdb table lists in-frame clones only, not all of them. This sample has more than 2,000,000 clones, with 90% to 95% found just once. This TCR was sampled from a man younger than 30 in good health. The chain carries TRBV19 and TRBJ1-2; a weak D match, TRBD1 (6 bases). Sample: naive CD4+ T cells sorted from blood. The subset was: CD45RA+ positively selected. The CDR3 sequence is CASRNPGDIPGYTF. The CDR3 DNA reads TGTGCCAGTAGAAACCCCGGGGACATTCCCGGCTACACCTTC.